Listed below are T cell receptor beta chains from one sample, sequenced in a study of CD8 T cells in ankylosing spondylitis. TCRdb fed the 5' RACE reads into MiXCR, producing one record per CDR3 protein. Among roughly 130,000 distinct CDR3 sequences, 7% to 9% were seen once, and the ten largest hold roughly 7.2%. Specimen: synovial fluid, either unsorted or a sorted T cell fraction (not recorded which). These receptors all stem from a male donor with ankylosing spondylitis. Each CDR3 is given with its conserved first and last residue. A D gene is named only where the DNA matches it firmly. Clone sizes are given selectively: once, few, many, or a class where the clone is expanded.

TRBD1 | TRBJ2-7 | TRBV4-3 | many | TGCGCCAGCAGCCTGCGAACAGGGGGCATATACGAGCAGTACTTC | CASSLRTGGIYEQYF
TRBD1 | TRBJ1-5 | TRBV7-2 | . | TGTGCCAGCAGTTCAACAGGGGGCGCGGGCAATCAGCCCCAGCATTTT | CASSSTGGAGNQPQHF
. | TRBJ1-2 | TRBV20-1 | few | TGCAGTGCTAGGGTCCAGGGGCATGGCTACACCTTC | CSARVQGHGYTF
. | TRBJ1-1 | TRBV12-5 | many | TGTGCTAGTGGTTTCGCCAGCTCGAACACTGAAGCTTTCTTT | CASGFASSNTEAFF
TRBD1 | TRBJ1-2 | TRBV5-1 | many | TGCGCCAGCAGCTTGGATGGACAGGGAATAAGTGGCTACACCTTC | CASSLDGQGISGYTF
TRBD2 | TRBJ2-2 | TRBV2 | many | TGTGCCAGCAGTGATAGTCTAGCGGGCACCGGGGAGCTGTTTTTT | CASSDSLAGTGELFF
TRBD2 | TRBJ2-3 | TRBV20-1 | many | TGCAGTGCCACGGACGGGACTAGGCCAGATACGCAGTATTTT | CSATDGTRPDTQYF
. | TRBJ2-7 | TRBV3-1 | few | TGTGCCAGCAGCCAGGGGTTCAGCTCCTACGAGCAGTACTTC | CASSQGFSSYEQYF
. | TRBJ1-1 | TRBV7-9 | few | TGTGCCAGCAGCTTCTTAGTGCAGGGCCGGACTGAAGCTTTCTTT | CASSFLVQGRTEAFF
. | TRBJ2-1 | TRBV27 | many | TGTGCCAGCAGCGACTGGACCTACAATGAGCAGTTCTTC | CASSDWTYNEQFF
. | TRBJ2-6 | TRBV30 | few | TGTGCCTGGGGTAACTCTGGGGCCAACGTCCTGACTTTC | CAWGNSGANVLTF
. | TRBJ2-6 | TRBV7-2 | few | TGTGCCAGCAGCCGTTATGGGTCTGGGGCCAACGTCCTGACTTTC | CASSRYGSGANVLTF
. | TRBJ1-4 | TRBV5-1 | few | TGCGCCAGCAGCTTGTGGGGTCAGGGAGAAAAACTGTTTTTT | CASSLWGQGEKLFF
. | TRBJ2-7 | TRBV27 | many | TGTGCCAGCGGGGACTTGCCCAGCTCCTACGAGCAGTACTTC | CASGDLPSSYEQYF
TRBD2 | TRBJ2-1 | TRBV7-2 | few | TGTGCCAGCAGCTCCGGACTAGCAGGGCTAAATGAGCAGTTCTTC | CASSSGLAGLNEQFF
TRBD2 | TRBJ2-3 | TRBV2 | few | TGTGCCAGCAGTCAGACTAGCGGGAGAGTGGATACGCAGTATTTT | CASSQTSGRVDTQYF
. | TRBJ2-5 | TRBV7-2 | many | TGTGCCAGCAGCCTCAAAGGGAGCGGACGTCCGGAGACCCAGTACTTC | CASSLKGSGRPETQYF
. | TRBJ2-7 | TRBV27 | . | TGTGCCAGCAGTCCCCGTGGCAGGGGGGGGTTCCACGAGCAGTACTTC | CASSPRGRGGFHEQYF
. | TRBJ2-3 | TRBV29-1 | many | TGCAGCGGCGGCGGACCCACAGATACGCAGTATTTT | CSGGGPTDTQYF
. | TRBJ2-5 | TRBV10-1 | few | TGCGCCAGCAGCCAAGACCGCGAGGAGACCCAGTACTTC | CASSQDREETQYF
TRBD1 | TRBJ1-1 | TRBV2 | . | TGTGCCAGCACCCCGGGGACAGTCAACATGAACACTGAAGCTTTCTTT | CASTPGTVNMNTEAFF
. | TRBJ2-2 | TRBV4-2 | many | TGTGCCAGCAGCCACACCGGGTCCCACACCGGGGAGCTGTTTTTT | CASSHTGSHTGELFF
. | TRBJ2-2 | TRBV5-1 | many | TGCGCCAGCAGCGCAGACGTATACACCGGGGAGCTGTTTTTT | CASSADVYTGELFF
. | TRBJ2-7 | TRBV28 | few | TGTGCCAGCAGCTCTTCCTACCCCCTGGAGCAGTACTTC | CASSSSYPLEQYF
. | TRBJ2-2 | TRBV29-1 | many | TGCAGCGTGTTCGCAGGGACCGGGGAGCTGTTTTTT | CSVFAGTGELFF
TRBD1 | TRBJ2-2 | TRBV19 | . | TGTGCCAGTAGTCCTCAGGGGGCCCACACCGGGGAGCTGTTTTTT | CASSPQGAHTGELFF
. | TRBJ2-7 | TRBV6-1 | many | TGTGCCAGCAGTGACAGGGGGGCAAACTCCTACGAGCAGTACTTC | CASSDRGANSYEQYF
TRBD2 | TRBJ2-7 | TRBV19 | . | TGTGCCAGTAGTATTAGCGGGAGGGTCGACGAGCAGTACTTC | CASSISGRVDEQYF
. | TRBJ2-5 | TRBV7-9 | many | TGTGCCAGCAGCTCGAAGCGGTACGACCAAGAGACCCAGTACTTC | CASSSKRYDQETQYF
. | TRBJ1-5 | TRBV29-1 | . | TGCAGCGTTGAAGAACAGGGCCAGCCCCAGCATTTT | CSVEEQGQPQHF
. | TRBJ1-2 | TRBV15 | many | TGTGCCACCAGCCCCCAACGAGGTGTATGGAACTATGGCTACACCTTC | CATSPQRGVWNYGYTF
. | TRBJ1-3 | TRBV3-1 | few | TGTGCCAGCAGCCAGGGGCCCCCTGGAAACACCATATATTTT | CASSQGPPGNTIYF
. | TRBJ1-1 | TRBV5-1 | . | TGCGCCAGCAGCTTGGAGTCCCGAGCGGCTGAAGCTTTCTTT | CASSLESRAAEAFF
. | TRBJ2-1 | TRBV28 | . | TGTGCCAGCAGTCTCCCCGCGGGGAACGCCTACAATGAGCAGTTCTTC | CASSLPAGNAYNEQFF
TRBD1 | TRBJ1-2 | TRBV5-1 | few | TGCGCCAGCAGCTCCGGACAGGCTGCCGCCTATGGCTACACCTTC | CASSSGQAAAYGYTF
. | TRBJ1-1 | TRBV5-6 | few | TGTGCCAGCAGACGCGGACCGAACACTGAAGCTTTCTTT | CASRRGPNTEAFF
TRBD1 | TRBJ2-7 | TRBV28 | . | TGTGCCAGCGGGGACAGAACCTACGAGCAGTACTTC | CASGDRTYEQYF
TRBD1 | TRBJ2-7 | TRBV5-1 | . | TGCGCCAGCAGCCAGGGACAGACCTACGAGCAGTACTTC | CASSQGQTYEQYF
. | TRBJ1-3 | TRBV4-2 | . | TGTGCCAGCAGCTCCGACAGCTCTGGAAACGCCATATATTTT | CASSSDSSGNAIYF
TRBD1 | TRBJ1-5 | TRBV7-8 | many | TGTGCCAGCAGCCCTAGGGGAACAGGGGGGGCGAATCAGCCCCAGCATTTT | CASSPRGTGGANQPQHF
. | TRBJ2-7 | TRBV7-2 | few | TGTGCCAGCAGCCCCAAGACAGTACAGTACTTC | CASSPKTVQYF
. | TRBJ1-1 | TRBV5-1 | many | TGCGCCAGCAGCCAGGACTATGGGGGACGCTATGAAGCTTTCTTT | CASSQDYGGRYEAFF
TRBD1 | TRBJ1-2 | TRBV5-5 | few | TGTGCCAGCAGCTTGTACAGGGGCTATGGCTACACCTTC | CASSLYRGYGYTF
TRBD2 | TRBJ2-1 | TRBV20-1 | many | TGCAGTGACAGGACTAGCGGGGGTATCACCTACAATGAGCAGTTCTTC | CSDRTSGGITYNEQFF
. | TRBJ2-3 | TRBV29-1 | many | TGCAGCGTTAATTCCCTTGGAAGAGATACGCAGTATTTT | CSVNSLGRDTQYF